The 31 T cell receptor beta chains below come from one sample, sequenced in a study of T cells in Graves' hyperthyroidism and ophthalmopathy. TCR beta CDR3 sequences were amplified from RNA transcripts. HTBI primers were the set used in a first-round RT-PCR of the TCR CDR3. TCRdb re-analysed the multiplex PCR reads in MiXCR, keeping a single row per CDR3 protein. The table records roughly 710,000 distinct CDR3 sequences, roughly a third of them present only once. Sequenced input: blood. These TCRs come from a woman aged 40 to 49 with Graves' hyperthyroidism.

This rearrangement joins TRBV19 to TRBJ1-5; D is possibly TRBD1 (6 bases). Trimming removed 1 base from V and 3 bases from J, with 19 bases in between. This CDR3 is built from 18 residues. Germline V gives CDR1 LNHDA, CDR2 SQIVND (reference sequence). CDR3 sequence reads: CASSIALPLDRNNQPQHF. CDR3 in DNA: TGTGCCAGTAGTATAGCCCTCCCCCTGGACAGAAACAATCAGCCCCAGCATTTT.

At least ten counts were recorded for this clonotype. This chain uses TRBV10-2 with TRBJ1-2, with D hard to call. The CDR3 has 13 amino acids. The V end lost 0 bases, the J end lost 3 bases, and 5 bases lay between the germline ends. Per the germline V gene, CDR1 is WSHSY and CDR2 is SAAADI. CDR3 residues: CASSESEYYGYTF. The CDR3 coding sequence is TGCGCCAGCAGTGAGTCAGAGTACTATGGCTACACCTTC.

The chain combines TRBV10-3 with TRBJ2-7, with D unresolved. CDR3 size: 12 residues. Germline-derived CDR1 and CDR2 are ENHRY and SYGVKD. V dropped 6 bases and J dropped 2 bases, with 8 bases sitting between them. In nucleotides, the CDR3 is TGTGCCATCAGGGGCACAACCTACGAGCAGTACTTC. Its protein is CAIRGTTYEQYF.

In its sample, this clonotype was seen many times. The rearrangement uses TRBV9 and TRBJ1-6; 7 positions match TRBD1. Germline V gene data show CDR1 as SGDLS and CDR2 as YYNGEE. V lost 0 bases to trimming and J lost 9 bases; unmatched junction nucleotides: 0. This CDR3 comprises 13 residues. The CDR3 region has the DNA TGTGCCAGCAGCGTAGGACAGGGTTCACCCCTCCACTTT. Amino acid sequence: CASSVGQGSPLHF.

This clonotype was detected many times. The rearrangement links TRBV20-1 to TRBJ1-5; D is perhaps TRBD1 (6 bases). The V end lost 3 bases, the J end lost 12 bases, and 21 bases lay between the germline ends. The CDR3 contains 14 residues. Germline V CDR1 and CDR2: DFQATT, SNEGSKA (reference sequence). The CDR3 DNA is TGCAGTGCTAGCTTAACCTGGACAGCAGGGGTCCAGCATTTT. Translation: CSASLTWTAGVQHF.

This clonotype was seen repeatedly, ten times or more. The V gene is TRBV11-3, the J gene TRBJ1-1; D is unresolved. Germline assignment: CDR1 SGHNT and CDR2 YENEEA. Trimming left V 5 bases short and J 12 bases short, with 19 bases between. The CDR3 loop spans 13 amino acids. The CDR3: CASSPDQEARSFF. CDR3 DNA sequence: TGTGCCAGCAGCCCGGACCAGGAGGCGCGATCTTTCTTT.

Ten or more counts support this clonotype. The chain uses TRBV7-9 and TRBJ2-5, with 7 nucleotides matching TRBD1. The CDR3 covers 15 residues. Germline CDR1 is SEHNR and CDR2 is FQNEAQ (reference sequence). The V gene end was trimmed by 2 bases and the J gene end by 2 bases; junction bases not matched to a gene: 5. CDR3 loop: CASSLIRDSQETQYF. The DNA for the CDR3 is TGTGCCAGCAGCTTAATCCGGGACAGTCAAGAGACCCAGTACTTC.

The V gene is TRBV7-9, the J gene TRBJ1-2; the D is unclear. The CDR3 runs to 14 residues. In germline, CDR1 is SEHNR, CDR2 FQNEAQ (reference sequence). The V end was cut by 6 bases, the J end by 7 bases, with 18 bases between. The CDR3 reads CASSRITAAGGYTF. DNA of the CDR3: TGTGCCAGCAGTCGGATTACGGCGGCGGGTGGCTACACCTTC.

The CDR3 DNA follows: TGCGCCAGCAGGGCCAGGGGGCCTGGAAACACCATATATTTT. It translates to CASRARGPGNTIYF. V usage is TRBV10-2 and J usage is TRBJ1-3, with 8 bases aligning to TRBD1. CDR1 WSHSY and CDR2 SAAADI come from the germline V gene. The CDR3 covers 14 residues. After removal of 6 bases from V and 2 bases from J, the junction contained 3 bases not matched to a gene.

In this sample, this clonotype turned up many times. J is TRBJ1-2 and V is TRBV19; D gene ambiguous. Between the trimmed V and J ends, which lost 3 bases and 4 bases, there was a span of 9 bases. Looked up from germline, CDR1 is LNHDA and CDR2 is SQIVND (reference sequence). The CDR3 is made up of 13 amino acids. The CDR3 DNA is TGTGCCAGTAGTATGTCGGGGTCCTATGGCTACACCTTC. Translating gives CASSMSGSYGYTF.

The chain joins TRBV19 to TRBJ1-2; 9 bases line up with TRBD1. V shed 3 bases and J 8 bases; nucleotides not matched to a gene: 7. Looked up from germline, CDR1 is LNHDA and CDR2 is SQIVND (reference sequence). The CDR3 consists of 14 residues. As DNA, the CDR3 is TGTGCCAGTAGTATGGGGACAGGGTTGGGAGGCTACACCTTC. Protein product: CASSMGTGLGGYTF.

CDR3 in amino acids: CASSAGVQGRSGNTIYF. The CDR3 coding sequence is TGCGCCAGCAGCGCGGGGGTCCAGGGTCGATCTGGAAACACCATATATTTT. The chain employs TRBV4-1 and TRBJ1-3; D is possibly TRBD1 (5 bases). The CDR3 totals 17 residues. From germline, CDR1 is MGHRA and CDR2 YSYEKL. The germline V and J ends were trimmed by 5 bases and 1 base, with 18 bases remaining between them.

In its sample, this clonotype was seen a few times. The J gene is TRBJ1-1, the V gene TRBV6-5; perhaps TRBD1 as D (5 bases). V lost 6 bases and J 7 bases, leaving 15 bases between the germline ends. The CDR3 length is 13 residues. The germline gives CDR1 MNHEY, CDR2 SVGAGI. The CDR3 region has the DNA TGTGCCAGCAGGAGGGGCCAAAAATTTGAAGCTTTCTTT. As protein: CASRRGQKFEAFF.

V and J are TRBV24-1 and TRBJ1-2, with TRBD1 identical over 7 bases. Germline V gene sequence: CDR1 KGHDR, CDR2 SFDVKD. V gave up 4 bases and J gave up 3 bases; unmatched junction bases: 4. This CDR3 region has 14 residues. CDR3 sequence reads: CATSETGPDYGYTF. CDR3 DNA sequence: TGTGCCACCAGTGAGACAGGGCCTGACTATGGCTACACCTTC.

J is TRBJ1-5 and V is TRBV10-3; D not certain. The CDR3 is 15 residues long. Trimming took off 5 bases at V and 0 bases at J, with 11 bases between the two ends. The germline gives CDR1 ENHRY, CDR2 SYGVKD. The CDR3 loop is CAISLAYVSNQPQHF. The DNA for the CDR3 is TGTGCCATCAGTTTAGCCTACGTTAGCAATCAGCCCCAGCATTTT.

Notes on this clonotype: This could be a read error, since a much larger clone is one nucleotide away. CDR3 sequence reads: CASSLDRGRRGQPQHF. The CDR3 bases are TGTGCCAGCAGCTTAGACAGGGGCCGCAGGGGCCAGCCCCAGCATTTT. The chain carries TRBV7-9 and TRBJ1-5; 7 bases line up with TRBD1. The CDR3 covers 16 residues. Looked up from germline, CDR1 is SEHNR and CDR2 is FQNEAQ (reference sequence). V lost 1 base and J lost 7; bases outside the gene matches: 10.

The rearrangement links TRBV11-2 to TRBJ2-1; 8 nucleotides align to TRBD2. This CDR3 is 23 amino acids long. Trimming cost V 2 bases and J 4 bases; bases outside gene matches: 28. CDR1 and CDR2 (germline): SGHAT, FQNNGV. The CDR3 loop is CASSLRSSVGGTGGPSHYNEQFF. The CDR3 bases are TGTGCCAGCAGCTTAAGATCTAGCGTAGGGGGGACGGGGGGGCCAAGTCATTACAATGAGCAGTTCTTC.

The V call is TRBV24-1, the J call TRBJ2-2, with TRBD1 matching over 9 bases. CDR3 size: 16 residues. CDR1 is KGHDR and CDR2 is SFDVKD in the germline V gene. The J segment lost 4 bases and the V segment lost 7 bases, leaving 9 bases of the junction unmatched. CDR3: CATRDAQGAGTGELFF. In DNA, the CDR3 is TGTGCCACCAGGGACGCACAGGGGGCCGGCACCGGGGAGCTGTTTTTT.

The chain carries TRBV5-6 and TRBJ2-7; D not certain. The CDR3 sequence is 13 residues long. Germline V CDR1 and CDR2: SGHDT, YYEEEE. V was clipped by 4 bases and J by 6 bases, with 14 bases between them. The CDR3 region is CASSGTRTCEQYF. DNA of the CDR3: TGTGCCAGCAGCGGAACCAGAACCTGCGAGCAGTACTTC.

This chain uses TRBV29-1 with TRBJ1-2; D not resolved. Germline V lookup: CDR1 SQVTM, CDR2 ANQGSEA. This CDR3 region has 13 residues. The V and J ends lost 8 bases and 0 bases respectively, with 13 bases between them. CDR3 protein: CSHQTPTNYGYTF. In nucleotides, the CDR3 is TGCAGCCACCAGACGCCCACTAACTATGGCTACACCTTC.

This chain links TRBV12-3 or TRBV12-4 with TRBJ1-1; TRBD1 agrees at 9 bases. The CDR3 extends over 17 amino acids. Trimming removed 5 bases from V and 0 bases from J; junction bases left unmatched: 10. Here the CDR3 reads CASSLDRGLLLNTEAFF. The CDR3 DNA follows: TGTGCCAGCAGTCTGGACAGGGGCCTACTACTGAACACTGAAGCTTTCTTT.

On this clonotype: At one boundary the junction diverges from the germline segment, which might be a read error. V is TRBV7-2 and J is TRBJ2-6, with 10 bases identical to TRBD1. This CDR3 has 17 amino acids. Germline CDR1 and CDR2: SGHTA and FQGNSA. The CDR3 protein is CASSRSSSRTGGNVLTF. The DNA for the CDR3 is TGTGCCAGCAGCCGGTCGTCTAGTCGGACAGGGGGCAACGTCCTGACTTTC.

The chain links TRBV29-1 to TRBJ2-7; D is perhaps TRBD2 (5 bases). Germline CDR1 reads SQVTM; CDR2 reads ANQGSEA. Trimming left V 7 bases short and J 0 bases short, with 10 bases between. The CDR3 is 12 residues long. The CDR3 protein is CSDSGNSYEQYF. CDR3 DNA sequence: TGCAGCGATTCGGGGAACTCCTACGAGCAGTACTTC.

This sequence joins TRBV25-1 and TRBJ2-7, with D possibly called TRBD1 or TRBD2 (5 bases each). Germline V gives CDR1 MGHDK, CDR2 SYGVNS. The V end lost 1 base, the J end lost 12 bases, and 31 bases lay between the germline ends. This CDR3 has 18 amino acids. CDR3: CASSEFDSLQPSGPSPYF. CDR3 nucleotide sequence: TGTGCCAGCAGTGAATTTGACAGCTTACAACCCTCGGGACCCTCGCCGTACTTC.

The chain links TRBV10-1 to TRBJ2-5, with D possibly matching TRBD1 (7 bases). V dropped 3 bases and J dropped 10 bases, with 18 bases sitting between them. The CDR3 is 14 amino acids. The germline V gene has CDR1 WNHNN and CDR2 SYGVQD (reference sequence). The CDR3, as DNA: TGCGCCAGCAGTGAAGGGACAGCCCGGGGGATCCAGTACTTC. It codes for CASSEGTARGIQYF.

This clonotype was detected ten times or more. The chain links TRBV20-1 to TRBJ2-7; D is tentatively TRBD1 or TRBD2 (5 bases each). The V gene's germline CDR1 is DFQATT and CDR2 SNEGSKA (reference sequence). This CDR3 is built from 11 residues. Trimming took off 7 bases at V and 7 bases at J, with 14 bases between the two ends. The CDR3 protein is CSVGDHLEQYF. As DNA, the CDR3 is TGCAGTGTTGGGGACCACTTGGAGCAGTACTTC.

This clonotype was observed at least ten times. The rearrangement uses TRBV9 and TRBJ2-7, with D uncertain. V gave up 3 bases and J gave up 0 bases, with 7 bases separating them. CDR1 and CDR2 (germline): SGDLS, YYNGEE. CDR3 length: 13 amino acids. Written as DNA, the CDR3 is TGTGCCAGCAGCGCCTCTGACTCCTACGAGCAGTACTTC. Its protein is CASSASDSYEQYF.

This clonotype appeared many times. The gene calls are TRBV4-2 and TRBJ1-1, with D unclear. The V end was cut by 3 bases, the J end by 0 bases, with 8 bases between. The germline V gene has CDR1 LGHNA and CDR2 YNFKEQ. The CDR3 length is 14 residues. As DNA, the CDR3 is TGTGCCAGCAGCCAGTTGGGGTTGAACACTGAAGCTTTCTTT. It codes for CASSQLGLNTEAFF.

The J gene is TRBJ1-4, the V gene TRBV7-2, with D possibly being TRBD1 (5 bases). Trimming took off 6 bases at V and 4 bases at J, with 18 bases between the two ends. Germline CDR1 SGHTA, CDR2 FQGNSA. The CDR3 runs to 16 residues. The CDR3 sequence: CASSYTRTLNNEKLFF. The DNA for the CDR3 is TGTGCCAGCAGTTACACCAGGACACTCAATAATGAAAAACTGTTTTTT.

The genes are TRBV7-3 and TRBJ2-1; 8 nucleotides agree with TRBD2. CDR3 size: 15 residues. J lost 1 base, V lost 5 bases, and 4 bases had no gene match. In germline, CDR1 is SGHTA, CDR2 FQGTGA. CDR3 region: CASSLVAGSYNEQFF. The CDR3 nucleotides read TGTGCCAGCAGCCTTGTAGCGGGGTCCTACAATGAGCAGTTCTTC.

The chain has TRBV9 and TRBJ2-7; D remains ambiguous. The V end was cut by 0 bases, the J end by 6 bases, with 16 bases between. This CDR3 is built from 15 residues. The V gene's germline CDR1 is SGDLS and CDR2 YYNGEE. CDR3 loop: CASSVGPGLTSEQYF. The CDR3 DNA follows: TGTGCCAGCAGCGTAGGGCCGGGTCTGACGTCCGAGCAGTACTTC.